This T cell receptor (beta chain) was identified in a study of CD8 T cells in Susac syndrome. Healthy donors acted as controls, with matching for age and sex. After extraction with the RNeasy kit, about 0.5 to 1 ug of the RNA was reverse transcribed using random hexamers. The authors amplified TCR beta CDR3 across 54 Vbeta and 13 Jbeta using immunoSEQ multiplex PCR. TCRdb ran MiXCR on the immunoSEQ multiplex PCR reads and lists one entry per CDR3 protein. The repertoire holds 150,000 to 200,000 distinct CDR3 sequences, with around 94% as singletons. CDR3 length: 14 residues. The V and J ends lost 6 bases and 1 base respectively, with 15 bases between them. Looked up from germline, CDR1 is DFQATT and CDR2 is SNEGSKA (reference sequence).

Sequencing used CD4+ T cells from PBMCs. This sequence originates from a human donor in good health. This chain links TRBV20-1 with TRBJ1-1; the D gene is possibly TRBD1 (5 bases). For the CDR3, the DNA is TGCAGTGCCGCAGCGGGGGGACCGAACACTGAAGCTTTCTTT. This gives the protein CSAAAGGPNTEAFF.